The 7 T cell receptor beta chains reported below all come from one sample, sequenced in a study of blood T cell repertoires in COVID-19. Assay: immunoSEQ multiplex PCR; the TCRdb copy retains only in-frame clones and omits some. Among about 42,000 clones, approximately 92% were seen once, and the ten largest hold around 8.3%. Sample: peripheral blood. Source of these receptors: a man aged 25-45 years with active or convalescent COVID-19.

The rearrangement links TRBV12-3 or TRBV12-4 to TRBJ2-1; D might be TRBD1 (6 bases). The CDR3 is made up of 11 amino acids. Trimming stripped 9 bases from V and 4 bases from J, with 7 bases between. CDR3 in DNA: TGTGCCAGGGGACATTACAATGAGCAGTTCTTC. Its translation is CARGHYNEQFF.

The V call is TRBV24-1, the J call TRBJ2-5; TRBD1 matches 9 bases. V was pared by 5 bases and J by 4 bases, with 4 bases of the junction left unmatched. CDR3 length: 14 residues. Germline CDR1 is KGHDR and CDR2 is SFDVKD. In DNA form, the CDR3 reads TGTGCCACCAGTGGGACAGGGGCGGGAGAGACCCAGTACTTC. Amino acid sequence: CATSGTGAGETQYF.

The V gene is TRBV15, the J gene TRBJ1-5, with D uncertain. The V and J ends lost 1 base and 4 bases respectively, with 2 bases between them. This CDR3 contains 12 residues. From germline, CDR1 is LNHNV and CDR2 YYDKDF (reference sequence). The CDR3 loop reads CATSRVNQPQHF. The DNA for the CDR3 is TGTGCCACCAGCAGAGTAAATCAGCCCCAGCATTTT.

V gene TRBV28 combines with J gene TRBJ1-1; 7 positions agree with TRBD1. The CDR3 is 15 amino acids. Trimming removed 5 bases from V and 7 bases from J; junction bases left unmatched: 13. Looked up from germline, CDR1 is MDHEN and CDR2 is SYDVKM. The CDR3 DNA reads as TGTGCCAGCAGTCTCATACGGACAGGAGGATTTGAAGCTTTCTTT. Translating it yields CASSLIRTGGFEAFF.

The V and J genes are TRBV9 and TRBJ2-1, with 11 bases fitting TRBD2. This CDR3 is built from 18 residues. Germline values: CDR1 SGDLS, CDR2 YYNGEE. V was clipped by 0 bases and J by 7 bases; unmatched bases: 12. CDR3 nucleotide sequence: TGTGCCAGCAGCGTAGCTTTACTAGCGGGAGCGCCGGGGAATGAGCAGTTCTTC. This codes for CASSVALLAGAPGNEQFF.

The V gene is TRBV5-1, the J gene TRBJ1-2, with TRBD1 matching 9 bases. The CDR3 spans 16 residues. The germline V gene has CDR1 SGHRS and CDR2 YFSETQ. V dropped 4 bases and J dropped 1; count of bases not matched to a gene: 8. The CDR3 protein is CASSPGQGSFNYGYTF. The CDR3 nucleotides are TGCGCCAGCAGCCCGGGACAGGGTTCCTTTAACTATGGCTACACCTTC.

The chain has TRBV15 and TRBJ2-3, with unresolved D. Germline CDR1 is LNHNV and CDR2 is YYDKDF (reference sequence). There are 15 residues in the CDR3. Trimming removed 1 base from V and 1 base from J, with 9 bases in between. The CDR3 is CATSRARVGTDTQYF. In DNA form, the CDR3 reads TGTGCCACCAGCAGAGCAAGAGTGGGCACAGATACGCAGTATTTT.